These T cell receptor beta chains were read from a single sample in a study of T cell responses to AZD1222 COVID-19 vaccine. The method was immunoSEQ multiplex PCR; TCRdb's version includes in-frame clones alone and lacks a portion of them. The sample has approximately 160,000 clones; 90% are singletons. The starting material was peripheral blood, obtained on day 0 of AZD1222 vaccination. The receptors originated from an adult in good health. Both conserved end residues are part of each CDR3. The D gene is left open where the match is weak. Rows may omit the clone size; those that give it use once, few, many or a size class.

d_gene: -; abundance: -; v_gene: TRBV15; len: 15; j_gene: TRBJ1-2; CDR3nt: TGTGCCACCAGCAGAGATCTTACGGGGGCGAGGGGCTACACCTTC; CDR3aa: CATSRDLTGARGYTF
d_gene: -; abundance: -; v_gene: TRBV7-6; len: 15; j_gene: TRBJ2-1; CDR3nt: TGTGCCAGCAGCGGTTCTCGGGGGTCCTACAATGAGCAGTTCTTC; CDR3aa: CASSGSRGSYNEQFF
d_gene: -; abundance: -; v_gene: TRBV27; len: 16; j_gene: TRBJ2-7; CDR3nt: TGTGCCAGCAGCCGAACCGTCTTCCCCGACTACCACGAGCAGTACTTC; CDR3aa: CASSRTVFPDYHEQYF
d_gene: TRBD1; abundance: -; v_gene: TRBV5-4; len: 16; j_gene: TRBJ2-7; CDR3nt: TGTGCCAGCAGCCTAGGCGCGGGACAGGGGGCCTACGAGCAGTACTTC; CDR3aa: CASSLGAGQGAYEQYF
d_gene: TRBD1; abundance: -; v_gene: TRBV7-9; len: 18; j_gene: TRBJ2-7; CDR3nt: TGTGCCAGCAGCTTAATACGGGTTCGGGACAGGACCAACTACGAGCAGTACTTC; CDR3aa: CASSLIRVRDRTNYEQYF
d_gene: TRBD1; abundance: -; v_gene: TRBV27; len: 14; j_gene: TRBJ1-6; CDR3nt: TGTGCCAGCACCAACAGGGGGCTCGGTTCACCCCTCCACTTT; CDR3aa: CASTNRGLGSPLHF
d_gene: TRBD2; abundance: -; v_gene: TRBV5-6; len: 14; j_gene: TRBJ2-3; CDR3nt: TGTGCCAGCAGCGCGGGGGGATGGACAGATACGCAGTATTTT; CDR3aa: CASSAGGWTDTQYF
d_gene: -; abundance: -; v_gene: TRBV28; len: 16; j_gene: TRBJ2-2; CDR3nt: TGTGCCAGCAGTTTAGGTGGTGGGGGGGCCACCGGGGAGCTGTTTTTT; CDR3aa: CASSLGGGGATGELFF
d_gene: -; abundance: -; v_gene: TRBV2; len: 13; j_gene: TRBJ1-1; CDR3nt: TGTGCCAGCCCTAGGGGGGGCCACACTGAAGCTTTCTTT; CDR3aa: CASPRGGHTEAFF
d_gene: -; abundance: -; v_gene: TRBV6-4; len: 14; j_gene: TRBJ1-6; CDR3nt: TGTGCCAGCAGGGAGAGCTCCTATAATTCACCCCTCCACTTT; CDR3aa: CASRESSYNSPLHF
d_gene: -; abundance: -; v_gene: TRBV19; len: 15; j_gene: TRBJ1-5; CDR3nt: TGTGCCAGTAGTTACCAGGAGTTTAGCAATCAGCCCCAGCATTTT; CDR3aa: CASSYQEFSNQPQHF
d_gene: -; abundance: -; v_gene: TRBV2; len: 13; j_gene: TRBJ2-5; CDR3nt: TGTGCCAGCAGTCGCGACAGAAAAGAGACCCAGTACTTC; CDR3aa: CASSRDRKETQYF
d_gene: -; abundance: -; v_gene: TRBV3-1/TRBV3-2; len: 14; j_gene: TRBJ2-1; CDR3nt: TGTGCCAGCAGCCAAGTCAAGGAGGCCTATGAGCAGTTCTTC; CDR3aa: CASSQVKEAYEQFF
d_gene: -; abundance: -; v_gene: TRBV6-5; len: 16; j_gene: TRBJ2-1; CDR3nt: TGTGCCAGCAGTTACGATGTCGGGGCCTCCCACAATGAGCAGTTCTTC; CDR3aa: CASSYDVGASHNEQFF
d_gene: -; abundance: once; v_gene: TRBV7-2; len: 14; j_gene: TRBJ1-1; CDR3nt: TGTGCCAGCAGCTCAGGAGGGGGGACCACTGAAGCTTTCTTT; CDR3aa: CASSSGGGTTEAFF
d_gene: -; abundance: -; v_gene: TRBV3-1/TRBV3-2; len: 16; j_gene: TRBJ1-2; CDR3nt: TGTGCCAGCAGCCAAGATGCGCAGAACCCAAACCATGGCTACACCTTC; CDR3aa: CASSQDAQNPNHGYTF
d_gene: -; abundance: few; v_gene: TRBV19; len: 14; j_gene: TRBJ2-7; CDR3nt: TGTGCCATAACTACGGGGGGCCTCACCTACGAGCAGTACTTC; CDR3aa: CAITTGGLTYEQYF
d_gene: TRBD1; abundance: -; v_gene: TRBV4-3; len: 16; j_gene: TRBJ2-4; CDR3nt: TGCGCCAGCAGCCACCAGGGGGCGGGTGACAAAAACATTCAGTACTTC; CDR3aa: CASSHQGAGDKNIQYF
d_gene: -; abundance: -; v_gene: TRBV4-2; len: 14; j_gene: TRBJ2-4; CDR3nt: TGTGCCAGCAGCCAAGGAGGGGGGGCGGACATTCAGTACTTC; CDR3aa: CASSQGGGADIQYF
d_gene: -; abundance: -; v_gene: TRBV7-2; len: 15; j_gene: TRBJ1-1; CDR3nt: TGTGCCAGCAGCTCTATGGACCACCTGGACACTGAAGCTTTCTTT; CDR3aa: CASSSMDHLDTEAFF
d_gene: TRBD2; abundance: -; v_gene: TRBV3-1/TRBV3-2; len: 14; j_gene: TRBJ2-5; CDR3nt: TGTGCCAGCGGTACTAGCGGGGGCCAAGAGACCCAGTACTTC; CDR3aa: CASGTSGGQETQYF
d_gene: -; abundance: -; v_gene: TRBV28; len: 13; j_gene: TRBJ1-1; CDR3nt: TGTGCCAGCAGTGCACTGTTGAACACTGAAGCTTTCTTT; CDR3aa: CASSALLNTEAFF
d_gene: -; abundance: -; v_gene: TRBV30; len: 14; j_gene: TRBJ1-5; CDR3nt: TGTGCCTGGAGTGTAATGGAAGGCAATCAGCCCCAGCATTTT; CDR3aa: CAWSVMEGNQPQHF
d_gene: -; abundance: -; v_gene: TRBV6-1; len: 15; j_gene: TRBJ1-3; CDR3nt: TGTGCCAGCAGTGAAGCGCACCTTGCGGGGGACACCATATATTTT; CDR3aa: CASSEAHLAGDTIYF
d_gene: TRBD1; abundance: -; v_gene: TRBV4-1; len: 16; j_gene: TRBJ2-2; CDR3nt: TGCGCCAGCAGCCAATTCACAGGGGGTTTAGGCGGGGAGCTGTTTTTT; CDR3aa: CASSQFTGGLGGELFF
d_gene: TRBD1; abundance: -; v_gene: TRBV5-4; len: 14; j_gene: TRBJ1-1; CDR3nt: TGTGCCAGCAGCCGGGGACAGAAGAACACTGAAGCTTTCTTT; CDR3aa: CASSRGQKNTEAFF
d_gene: -; abundance: -; v_gene: TRBV4-3; len: 13; j_gene: TRBJ1-2; CDR3nt: TGCGCCAGCAGCCAAGATCGGGGGTTTGGCTACACCTTC; CDR3aa: CASSQDRGFGYTF
d_gene: -; abundance: -; v_gene: TRBV5-1; len: 13; j_gene: TRBJ1-6; CDR3nt: TGCGCCAGCAGCTTTCAGGTCCAGTCACCCCTCCACTTT; CDR3aa: CASSFQVQSPLHF
d_gene: -; abundance: -; v_gene: TRBV10-2; len: 13; j_gene: TRBJ1-1; CDR3nt: TGCGCCAGCAGGGAAACAGGTGGACCTGAAGCTTTCTTT; CDR3aa: CASRETGGPEAFF
d_gene: -; abundance: -; v_gene: TRBV12-5; len: 13; j_gene: TRBJ1-3; CDR3nt: TGTGCTAGTGGTTTGGTACCCGGAAACACCATATATTTT; CDR3aa: CASGLVPGNTIYF
d_gene: -; abundance: -; v_gene: TRBV28; len: 13; j_gene: TRBJ1-6; CDR3nt: TGTGCCAGCAGTTTTACGGATAATTCACCCCTCCACTTT; CDR3aa: CASSFTDNSPLHF
d_gene: -; abundance: -; v_gene: TRBV27; len: 13; j_gene: TRBJ1-2; CDR3nt: TGTGCCAGCAGTCTAACACCCTTGAGCGGCTACACCTTC; CDR3aa: CASSLTPLSGYTF
d_gene: TRBD1; abundance: -; v_gene: TRBV2; len: 14; j_gene: TRBJ1-1; CDR3nt: TGTGCCAGCAGTGGACAGGGTAAAGACACTGAAGCTTTCTTT; CDR3aa: CASSGQGKDTEAFF
d_gene: TRBD1; abundance: -; v_gene: TRBV30; len: 15; j_gene: TRBJ1-1; CDR3nt: TGTGCCTGGGCCCCGGGACAGTTTTTGAACACTGAAGCTTTCTTT; CDR3aa: CAWAPGQFLNTEAFF
d_gene: -; abundance: few; v_gene: TRBV6-1; len: 16; j_gene: TRBJ2-2; CDR3nt: TGTGCCAGCAGTGAAGAGGATATGGCCCTATGGGGGGAGCTGTTTTTT; CDR3aa: CASSEEDMALWGELFF
d_gene: -; abundance: -; v_gene: TRBV19; len: 14; j_gene: TRBJ1-6; CDR3nt: TGTGCCAGTAGTGGGTCTGGGAGTAATTCACCCCTCCACTTT; CDR3aa: CASSGSGSNSPLHF
d_gene: -; abundance: -; v_gene: TRBV24-1; len: 13; j_gene: TRBJ2-3; CDR3nt: TGTGCCACCAGATACGGGGCGGGAGATACGCAGTATTTT; CDR3aa: CATRYGAGDTQYF
d_gene: -; abundance: -; v_gene: TRBV23-1; len: 22; j_gene: TRBJ1-1; CDR3nt: TGCGCCAGCAGTCACAACGAAGGAGGGACATGGGCCCCAGGTCGGAGGAACACTGAAGCTTTCTTT; CDR3aa: CASSHNEGGTWAPGRRNTEAFF
d_gene: TRBD1; abundance: -; v_gene: TRBV27; len: 17; j_gene: TRBJ1-5; CDR3nt: TGTGCCAGCAGTTCTTCAATCCGGGACAGGGCGGATCAGCCCCAGCATTTT; CDR3aa: CASSSSIRDRADQPQHF
d_gene: TRBD2; abundance: -; v_gene: TRBV28; len: 14; j_gene: TRBJ2-2; CDR3nt: TGTGCCAGCAGTTTAGGCGGGGGGGCCGGGGAGCTGTTTTTT; CDR3aa: CASSLGGGAGELFF
d_gene: TRBD1; abundance: few; v_gene: TRBV7-9; len: 14; j_gene: TRBJ2-7; CDR3nt: TGTGCCAGCAGCCTTCGGGACAGGGCGGGCGAGCAGTACTTC; CDR3aa: CASSLRDRAGEQYF
d_gene: -; abundance: -; v_gene: TRBV4-2; len: 14; j_gene: TRBJ1-2; CDR3nt: TGTGCCAGCAGCCAAGTTCCCTCGCCGGCGATCTACACCTTC; CDR3aa: CASSQVPSPAIYTF
d_gene: TRBD2; abundance: -; v_gene: TRBV3-1/TRBV3-2; len: 16; j_gene: TRBJ2-5; CDR3nt: TGTGCCAGCAGCCAAGGTTTAGCGGGGCTTCAAGAGACCCAGTACTTC; CDR3aa: CASSQGLAGLQETQYF
d_gene: TRBD1; abundance: -; v_gene: TRBV10-3; len: 14; j_gene: TRBJ1-3; CDR3nt: TGTGCCATTCTCTCCGGGACAGCGCAAAACACCATATATTTT; CDR3aa: CAILSGTAQNTIYF
d_gene: -; abundance: -; v_gene: TRBV5-1; len: 19; j_gene: TRBJ1-6; CDR3nt: TGCGCCAGCAGCCCGGACGGAGAGCAAGGCCCCTACTATAATTCACCCCTCCACTTT; CDR3aa: CASSPDGEQGPYYNSPLHF
d_gene: -; abundance: -; v_gene: TRBV7-9; len: 15; j_gene: TRBJ2-1; CDR3nt: TGTGCCAGCAGCTTACATGGCGGGGACTACAATGAGCAGTTCTTC; CDR3aa: CASSLHGGDYNEQFF
d_gene: -; abundance: -; v_gene: TRBV7-9; len: 14; j_gene: TRBJ1-5; CDR3nt: TGTGCCAGCAGCTTACACGAAGGTGCGCAGCCCCAGCATTTT; CDR3aa: CASSLHEGAQPQHF